These 7 T cell receptor beta chains were all obtained from the same sample, sequenced in a study of blood T cells in healthy people across ages. Next came a second PCR, run for about 6 to 11 cycles, which used a sample-barcoded 5' primer along with a J-beta primer mix. TCRdb ran MiXCR on the 5' RACE reads and lists one entry per CDR3 protein. The repertoire has 920,000 or so distinct CDR3 sequences, over 35% of them found once; the top ten carry approximately 20%. The sample was blood. The receptors were gathered from a woman aged 55-70 years in good health.

The table lists this clonotype with a few counts. This chain connects TRBV15 to TRBJ2-1, with D hard to call. The CDR3 contains 13 residues. V gave up 0 bases and J gave up 10 bases, with 10 bases separating them. Looked up from germline, CDR1 is LNHNV and CDR2 is YYDKDF (reference sequence). The DNA of the CDR3 is TGTGCCACCAGCAGAGATCGGGTGGGCGAGCAGTTCTTC. It codes for CATSRDRVGEQFF.

The chain uses TRBV7-2 and TRBJ2-3; 10 positions match TRBD2. This CDR3 spans 16 amino acids. Germline V gene data show CDR1 as SGHTA and CDR2 as FQGNSA. V lost 1 base to trimming and J lost 4 bases; unmatched junction nucleotides: 5. CDR3 protein: CASSLDSGRRADTQYF. The CDR3 DNA sequence: TGTGCCAGCAGCTTAGATAGCGGGAGGAGGGCAGATACGCAGTATTTT.

This clonotype was counted a few times. The chain carries TRBV30 and TRBJ1-2, with 7 bases aligning to TRBD1. With V trimmed by 8 bases and J by 8 bases, 11 bases remained unmatched. The CDR3 runs 12 residues. CDR1 and CDR2 (germline): GTSNPN, SVGIG (reference sequence). As DNA, the CDR3 is TGTGCCGAGGGAGGGGGCGCGAGGGGCTACACCTTC. This gives the protein CAEGGGARGYTF.

With respect to this clonotype: A junction boundary mismatches the germline segment, possibly from a read error. CDR3 in amino acids: CASSIGAGQGAYERYF. CDR3 DNA: TGTGCCAGTAGTATCGGGGCGGGACAGGGGGCCTACGAGCGGTACTTC. The rearrangement links TRBV19 to TRBJ2-7; 12 bases fit TRBD1. This CDR3 spans 16 amino acids. Germline CDR1 LNHDA, CDR2 SQIVND (reference sequence).

The chain links TRBV7-2 to TRBJ2-3, with D unresolved. The V end was cut by 4 bases, the J end by 2 bases, with 10 bases between. The CDR3 has 14 amino acids. CDR1 SGHTA and CDR2 FQGNSA come from the germline V gene. CDR3 in DNA: TGTGCCAGCAGCTGGACCCCTGACACAGATACGCAGTATTTT. Its translation: CASSWTPDTDTQYF.

This chain links TRBV20-1 with TRBJ2-1; D is perhaps TRBD1 (5 bases). CDR3 length: 12 amino acids. V lost 2 bases and J 9 bases, leaving 11 bases between the germline ends. The V gene's germline CDR1 is DFQATT and CDR2 SNEGSKA (reference sequence). The CDR3 is CSARSWGTEQFF. The CDR3 region has the DNA TGCAGTGCTAGATCATGGGGCACTGAGCAGTTCTTC.

The CDR3 loop is CASSQVAGSGANVLTF. The CDR3 DNA is TGTGCCAGCAGCCAAGTTGCAGGGTCTGGGGCCAACGTCCTGACTTTC. The chain employs TRBV4-2 and TRBJ2-6; D may be TRBD1 (5 bases). Germline CDR1 LGHNA, CDR2 YNFKEQ. Trimming took off 1 base at V and 1 base at J, with 8 bases between the two ends. The CDR3 is made up of 16 amino acids.